This T cell receptor (beta chain) was captured by sequencing in a study of OX40 agonist ivuxolimab in advanced cancers. Study summary: Patients were dosed with the agonistic anti-OX40 (CD134) antibody ivuxolimab.

Repertoires were generated with immunoSEQ multiplex PCR, while TCRdb's copy carries only in-frame clones and drops some. The sample carries 70,000 to 95,000 clones, about 91% recorded once. Trimming removed 4 bases from V and 7 bases from J; junction bases left unmatched: 6. This CDR3 has 15 residues. Germline CDR1 SGDLS, CDR2 YYNGEE. The specimen was CD4+ or CD8+ T cells sorted from blood, collected in a trial of the OX40 agonist ivuxolimab. The sequence was obtained from an adult with an advanced solid tumor such as melanoma, head and neck, liver or kidney cancer. V and J are TRBV9 and TRBJ1-6; 9 bases align to TRBD1. CDR3 bases: TGTGCCAGCAGCCCCTTTGGGACAGGGAATTCACCCCTCCACTTT. This codes for CASSPFGTGNSPLHF. The full variable domain, in which reference TRBV9 and TRBJ1-6 provide the parts outside the CDR3, is DSGVTQTPKHLITATGQRVTLRCSPRSGDLSVYWYQQSLDQGLQFLIQYYNGEERAKGNILERFSAQQFPDLHSELNLSSLELGDSALYFCASSPFGTGNSPLHFGNGTRLTVT.